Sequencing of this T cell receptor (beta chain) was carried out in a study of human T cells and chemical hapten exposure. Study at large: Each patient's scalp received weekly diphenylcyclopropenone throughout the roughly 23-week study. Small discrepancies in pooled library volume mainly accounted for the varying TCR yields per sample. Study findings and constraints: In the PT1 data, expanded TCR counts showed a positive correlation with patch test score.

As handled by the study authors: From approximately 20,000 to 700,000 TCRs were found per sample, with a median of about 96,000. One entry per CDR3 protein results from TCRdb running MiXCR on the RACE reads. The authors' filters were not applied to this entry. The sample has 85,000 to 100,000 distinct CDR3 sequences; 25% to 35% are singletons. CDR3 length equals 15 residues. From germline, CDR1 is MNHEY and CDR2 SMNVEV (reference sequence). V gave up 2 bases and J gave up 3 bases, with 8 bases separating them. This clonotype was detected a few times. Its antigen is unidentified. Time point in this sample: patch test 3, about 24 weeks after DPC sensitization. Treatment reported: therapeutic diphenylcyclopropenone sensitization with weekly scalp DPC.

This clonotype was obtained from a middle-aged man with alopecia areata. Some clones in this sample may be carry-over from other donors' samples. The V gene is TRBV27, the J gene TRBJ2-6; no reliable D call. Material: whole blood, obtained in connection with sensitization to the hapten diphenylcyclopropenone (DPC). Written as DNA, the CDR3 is TGTGCCAGCAGTTTAAGACCCCTTGGGGCCAACGTCCTGACTTTC. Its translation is CASSLRPLGANVLTF.